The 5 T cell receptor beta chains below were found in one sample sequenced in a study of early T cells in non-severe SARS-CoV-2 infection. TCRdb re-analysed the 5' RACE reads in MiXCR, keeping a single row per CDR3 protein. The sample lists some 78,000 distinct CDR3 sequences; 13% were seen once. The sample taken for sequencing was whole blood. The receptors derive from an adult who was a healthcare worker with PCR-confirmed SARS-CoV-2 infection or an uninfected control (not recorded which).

CDR3 in DNA: TGCGCCAGCAGCCAAGAGGGCCAGGGCACTGAAGCTTTCTTT. It specifies CASSQEGQGTEAFF. This chain joins TRBV4-1 and TRBJ1-1, with a possible D match to TRBD1 (5 bases). The CDR3 loop spans 14 amino acids. Trimming cost V 0 bases and J 4 bases, with 9 bases left between them. Germline-derived CDR1 and CDR2 are MGHRA and YSYEKL.

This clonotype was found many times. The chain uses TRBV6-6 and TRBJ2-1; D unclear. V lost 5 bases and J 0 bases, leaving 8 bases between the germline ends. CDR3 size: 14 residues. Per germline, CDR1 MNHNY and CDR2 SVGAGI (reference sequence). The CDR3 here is CASSLSSSYNEQFF. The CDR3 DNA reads TGTGCCAGCAGTCTTTCCAGCTCCTACAATGAGCAGTTCTTC.

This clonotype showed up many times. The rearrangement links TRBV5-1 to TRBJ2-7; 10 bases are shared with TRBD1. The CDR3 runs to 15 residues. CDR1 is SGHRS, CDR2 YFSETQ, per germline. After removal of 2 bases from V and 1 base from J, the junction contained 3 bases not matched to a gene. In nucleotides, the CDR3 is TGCGCCAGCAGCTTCCGGGACAGGGGTTCCTACGAGCAGTACTTC. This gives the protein CASSFRDRGSYEQYF.

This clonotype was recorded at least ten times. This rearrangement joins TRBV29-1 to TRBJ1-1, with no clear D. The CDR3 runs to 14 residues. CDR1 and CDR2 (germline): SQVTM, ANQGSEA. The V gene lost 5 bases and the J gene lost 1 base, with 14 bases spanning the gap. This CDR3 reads CSVSRSVKNTEAFF. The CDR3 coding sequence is TGCAGCGTTTCTCGGTCGGTGAAGAACACTGAAGCTTTCTTT.

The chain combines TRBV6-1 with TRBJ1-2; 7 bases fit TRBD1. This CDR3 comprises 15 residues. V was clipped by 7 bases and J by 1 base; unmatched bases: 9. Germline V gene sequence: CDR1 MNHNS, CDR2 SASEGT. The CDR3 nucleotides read TGTGCCAGCACCACGGGACAGAGAGTTAACTATGGCTACACCTTC. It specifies CASTTGQRVNYGYTF.